A selection of T cell receptor beta chains follows, all from one sample in a study of T-cell memory formation after mild COVID-19. TCRdb independently ran MiXCR on the 5' RACE reads; one entry per CDR3 protein. This sample has 450,000 or so distinct CDR3 sequences, with 20% found just once. The sequenced sample was PBMCs or a T cell subset sorted from them (not recorded which). The receptors stem from an adult woman who had mild COVID-19 (a few samples of this study predate the infection). Cell type and time point are not known. CDR3s include the opening cysteine and the closing phenylalanine or tryptophan. D genes are given only for firm matches. Rows give clone size only sometimes, using once, few, many, or a class for an expanded clone.

.	.	TRBJ2-5	TRBV18	CARSPGGSRETQYF	TGTGCCAGATCACCCGGAGGGTCGAGGGAGACCCAGTACTTC
.	.	TRBJ2-5	TRBV5-1	CASSLSTAETQYF	TGCGCCAGCAGCTTGAGTACAGCAGAGACCCAGTACTTC
.	.	TRBJ2-3	TRBV9	CASSAQDSPDTQYF	TGTGCCAGCAGCGCCCAAGACAGTCCAGATACGCAGTATTTT
few	.	TRBJ1-1	TRBV30	CAWEGDTMNTEAFF	TGTGCCTGGGAGGGCGACACCATGAACACTGAAGCTTTCTTT
few	.	TRBJ1-2	TRBV12-3/TRBV12-4	CASTKGPEGYTF	TGTGCCAGCACCAAGGGACCCGAGGGCTACACCTTC
.	.	TRBJ1-2	TRBV19	CASRAAANYGYTF	TGTGCCAGTAGGGCGGCGGCTAACTATGGCTACACCTTC
few	.	TRBJ2-7	TRBV3-1	CASSQVRQASYEQYF	TGTGCCAGCAGCCAAGTAAGGCAGGCTTCCTACGAGCAGTACTTC
few	.	TRBJ1-2	TRBV19	CASSNIPFFNYGYTF	TGTGCCAGTAGTAATATCCCCTTTTTTAACTATGGCTACACCTTC
many	.	TRBJ1-2	TRBV27	CASSTVRSDNYGYTF	TGTGCCAGCAGTACCGTAAGGAGCGATAACTATGGCTACACCTTC
.	.	TRBJ2-1	TRBV6-2/TRBV6-3	CASTESGWLNEQFF	TGTGCCAGCACGGAGTCAGGTTGGTTGAATGAGCAGTTCTTC
.	TRBD1	TRBJ1-1	TRBV4-1	CASVDRAGAEAFF	TGCGCCAGCGTAGACAGGGCAGGGGCTGAAGCTTTCTTT
few	.	TRBJ2-3	TRBV5-5	CASSLYVSSTSTDTQYF	TGTGCCAGCAGCTTGTATGTCAGCTCCACTAGCACAGATACGCAGTATTTT
.	.	TRBJ2-7	TRBV7-9	CASSSEADEQYF	TGTGCCAGCAGCTCCGAAGCGGACGAGCAGTACTTC
.	TRBD1	TRBJ1-4	TRBV7-8	CASSLTGTGNEKLFF	TGTGCCAGCAGTCTCACCGGGACAGGGAATGAAAAACTGTTTTTT
few	.	TRBJ1-2	TRBV15	CATAEAGRGYGYTF	TGTGCCACCGCCGAGGCTGGTCGTGGCTATGGCTACACCTTC
.	.	TRBJ2-2	TRBV4-3	CASSQDPVAGELFF	TGCGCCAGCAGCCAAGATCCGGTAGCCGGGGAGCTGTTTTTT
.	.	TRBJ1-5	TRBV6-5	CASTKLGHNQPQHF	TGTGCCAGCACCAAGTTGGGCCACAATCAGCCCCAGCATTTT
many	TRBD1	TRBJ1-5	TRBV7-8	CASSMGQGVTPQHF	TGTGCCAGCAGCATGGGACAGGGAGTCACTCCCCAGCATTTT
few	TRBD1	TRBJ2-7	TRBV10-3	CATRQGSYEQYF	TGTGCCACCCGACAGGGGTCCTACGAGCAGTACTTC
.	TRBD2	TRBJ2-1	TRBV7-2	CASSSRSSGSSIYNEQFF	TGTGCCAGCAGCTCTAGGAGTAGCGGGAGCTCTATATACAATGAGCAGTTCTTC
.	.	TRBJ2-1	TRBV6-2/TRBV6-3	CASSIGIATNEQFF	TGTGCCAGCAGCATAGGCATCGCTACAAATGAGCAGTTCTTC
.	.	TRBJ2-3	TRBV6-1	CASSEIDRLWTQYF	TGTGCCAGCAGTGAAATAGACAGGTTGTGGACGCAGTATTTT
few	TRBD1	TRBJ2-1	TRBV12-3/TRBV12-4	CASSSRQGAGNEQFF	TGTGCCAGCAGCTCCCGACAGGGGGCAGGCAATGAGCAGTTCTTC
few	TRBD1	TRBJ2-7	TRBV20-1	CSATDRASSYEQYF	TGCAGTGCCACAGACAGGGCGAGCTCCTACGAGCAGTACTTC
few	.	TRBJ2-7	TRBV24-1	CATPLDLWPCEQYF	TGTGCCACCCCTCTGGACCTCTGGCCTTGCGAGCAGTACTTC